A selection of T cell receptor beta chains follows, all from one sample in a study of blood T cell repertoires in COVID-19. Some clones are missing from TCRdb's copy, which holds only in-frame ones; the method was immunoSEQ multiplex PCR. The table records about 250,000 clones, nearly 90% of them present only once. Sequenced input: peripheral blood. These receptors all come from a woman aged 55-70 years with COVID-19, enrolled during active disease. The CDR3 runs from the conserved cysteine through the conserved F or W. Each record gives: J gene, clone size, V gene, D gene, CDR3 length, CDR3 DNA, CDR3 protein. D genes are given only for firm matches. Clone size appears in some rows only: once, few, many, or a class for an expanded clone.

j_call: TRBJ2-3
clone_size: -
v_call: TRBV5-1
d_call: -
cdr3_length: 16
cdr3_nt: TGCGCCAGCAGCTCTGGGCCTACCTCGACCCCAGATACGCAGTATTTT
cdr3_aa: CASSSGPTSTPDTQYF

j_call: TRBJ1-3
clone_size: -
v_call: TRBV5-1
d_call: TRBD1
cdr3_length: 17
cdr3_nt: TGCGCCAGCAGCTCGACACAACAGGGGACCTCTGGAAACACCATATATTTT
cdr3_aa: CASSSTQQGTSGNTIYF

j_call: TRBJ1-2
clone_size: -
v_call: TRBV9
d_call: TRBD1
cdr3_length: 15
cdr3_nt: TGTGCCAGCAGCGTTCTGGACAGGGGAATCTATGGCTACACCTTC
cdr3_aa: CASSVLDRGIYGYTF

j_call: TRBJ1-2
clone_size: once
v_call: TRBV7-9
d_call: -
cdr3_length: 11
cdr3_nt: TGTGCCAGCAGCTTCTCCCTCGGCTACACCTTC
cdr3_aa: CASSFSLGYTF

j_call: TRBJ1-5
clone_size: -
v_call: TRBV6-1
d_call: -
cdr3_length: 14
cdr3_nt: TGTGCCAGCACCGACTGGGAGGGCAATCAGCCCCAGCATTTT
cdr3_aa: CASTDWEGNQPQHF

j_call: TRBJ2-1
clone_size: -
v_call: TRBV5-1
d_call: -
cdr3_length: 16
cdr3_nt: TGCGCCAGCAGCTTGAATGGCGGGGGCCAATACAATGAGCAGTTCTTC
cdr3_aa: CASSLNGGGQYNEQFF

j_call: TRBJ2-5
clone_size: -
v_call: TRBV18
d_call: -
cdr3_length: 14
cdr3_nt: TGTGCCAGCTCACCACCGGCCGGGAGAGAGACCCAGTACTTC
cdr3_aa: CASSPPAGRETQYF

j_call: TRBJ2-7
clone_size: -
v_call: TRBV30
d_call: -
cdr3_length: 13
cdr3_nt: TGTGCCTGGAGGGGGGGGGCAGGGTACGAGCAGTACTTC
cdr3_aa: CAWRGGAGYEQYF

j_call: TRBJ1-4
clone_size: -
v_call: TRBV7-8
d_call: -
cdr3_length: 13
cdr3_nt: TGTGCCAGCAGTTCCAGGGTTTTTGAAAAACTGTTTTTT
cdr3_aa: CASSSRVFEKLFF

j_call: TRBJ2-7
clone_size: -
v_call: TRBV7-2
d_call: -
cdr3_length: 14
cdr3_nt: TGTGCCAGCAGCTTCAGGCAGGGGGGAAACGAGCAGTACTTC
cdr3_aa: CASSFRQGGNEQYF

j_call: TRBJ1-1
clone_size: -
v_call: TRBV18
d_call: -
cdr3_length: 15
cdr3_nt: TGTGCCAGCTCACCTTCGGGGTTTGAGGACACTGAAGCTTTCTTT
cdr3_aa: CASSPSGFEDTEAFF

j_call: TRBJ1-1
clone_size: -
v_call: TRBV28
d_call: -
cdr3_length: 15
cdr3_nt: TGTGCCAGCAGTTTATGGGACCCAGGGTACACTGAAGCTTTCTTT
cdr3_aa: CASSLWDPGYTEAFF

j_call: TRBJ2-3
clone_size: -
v_call: TRBV7-8
d_call: TRBD1
cdr3_length: 14
cdr3_nt: TGTGCCAGCAGCCATGGGCAGGGGGCAGATACGCAGTATTTT
cdr3_aa: CASSHGQGADTQYF

j_call: TRBJ2-5
clone_size: -
v_call: TRBV5-6
d_call: -
cdr3_length: 15
cdr3_nt: TGTGCCAGCAAAGGAGTTAGGGGTGGGAAGGAGACCCAGTACTTC
cdr3_aa: CASKGVRGGKETQYF

j_call: TRBJ2-5
clone_size: -
v_call: TRBV4-3
d_call: TRBD2
cdr3_length: 15
cdr3_nt: TGCGCCAGCAGCCAGGCAGCGGGGGCCGGGGAGACCCAGTACTTC
cdr3_aa: CASSQAAGAGETQYF

j_call: TRBJ2-2
clone_size: -
v_call: TRBV24-1
d_call: TRBD2
cdr3_length: 17
cdr3_nt: TGTGCCACCAGTGAAGGACTAGCGGGGGGGCCGACCGGGGAGCTGTTTTTT
cdr3_aa: CATSEGLAGGPTGELFF

j_call: TRBJ1-1
clone_size: once
v_call: TRBV5-1
d_call: TRBD1
cdr3_length: 14
cdr3_nt: TGCGCCAGCAGCTTGGGGACAGGGGGCCAAGAAGCTTTCTTT
cdr3_aa: CASSLGTGGQEAFF

j_call: TRBJ1-5
clone_size: -
v_call: TRBV10-3
d_call: -
cdr3_length: 15
cdr3_nt: TGTGCCATCAGTGACCAGGGTTTAGGGAATCAGCCCCAGCATTTT
cdr3_aa: CAISDQGLGNQPQHF

j_call: TRBJ2-5
clone_size: -
v_call: TRBV4-3
d_call: -
cdr3_length: 17
cdr3_nt: TGCGCCAGCAGCCAAGTTCTGGGGGGGGCACACCAAGAGACCCAGTACTTC
cdr3_aa: CASSQVLGGAHQETQYF

j_call: TRBJ2-5
clone_size: -
v_call: TRBV10-3
d_call: TRBD2
cdr3_length: 18
cdr3_nt: TGTGCCATCAGTGACCCTAGCGGGAGGTACAATAGACAAGAGACCCAGTACTTC
cdr3_aa: CAISDPSGRYNRQETQYF

j_call: TRBJ1-4
clone_size: -
v_call: TRBV29-1
d_call: -
cdr3_length: 14
cdr3_nt: TGCAGCGTTGAAGAGTCAGGCATCGGTGAAAAACTGTTTTTT
cdr3_aa: CSVEESGIGEKLFF

j_call: TRBJ1-2
clone_size: few
v_call: TRBV7-6
d_call: -
cdr3_length: 13
cdr3_nt: TGTGCCAGCACCAAAGGACAAGCCTATGGCTACACCTTC
cdr3_aa: CASTKGQAYGYTF

j_call: TRBJ2-3
clone_size: -
v_call: TRBV10-3
d_call: TRBD2
cdr3_length: 13
cdr3_nt: TGTGCCATCACTGGAGGCGGGGGGGATACGCAGTATTTT
cdr3_aa: CAITGGGGDTQYF

j_call: TRBJ2-3
clone_size: -
v_call: TRBV4-2
d_call: -
cdr3_length: 14
cdr3_nt: TGTGCCAGCAGCCAAGAGCCCGGGACAGATACGCAGTATTTT
cdr3_aa: CASSQEPGTDTQYF

j_call: TRBJ1-1
clone_size: few
v_call: TRBV5-5
d_call: TRBD1
cdr3_length: 13
cdr3_nt: TGTGCCAGCAGCTTAGACAGGGACACTGAAGCTTTCTTT
cdr3_aa: CASSLDRDTEAFF

j_call: TRBJ2-7
clone_size: once
v_call: TRBV5-4
d_call: -
cdr3_length: 14
cdr3_nt: TGTGCCAGCAGCTTTCGGCAGGGGGGCCACGAGCAGTACTTC
cdr3_aa: CASSFRQGGHEQYF

j_call: TRBJ2-2
clone_size: once
v_call: TRBV3-1/TRBV3-2
d_call: -
cdr3_length: 14
cdr3_nt: TGTGCCAGCAGCCAAGGGCATTATGGCGGGGAGCTGTTTTTT
cdr3_aa: CASSQGHYGGELFF

j_call: TRBJ1-2
clone_size: -
v_call: TRBV6-5
d_call: TRBD1
cdr3_length: 14
cdr3_nt: TGTGCCAGCACAAAGACCAGGGACAGCCGAATGCTCGCCTTC
cdr3_aa: CASTKTRDSRMLAF

j_call: TRBJ1-2
clone_size: -
v_call: TRBV25-1
d_call: TRBD1
cdr3_length: 15
cdr3_nt: TGTGCCAGCGGGGGGTACAGGGGGCGCGTCTATGGCTACACCTTC
cdr3_aa: CASGGYRGRVYGYTF

j_call: TRBJ1-4
clone_size: -
v_call: TRBV5-1
d_call: TRBD1
cdr3_length: 14
cdr3_nt: TGCGCCAGCAGACAGGACAGGGGTAATGAAAAACTGTTTTTT
cdr3_aa: CASRQDRGNEKLFF

j_call: TRBJ1-6
clone_size: -
v_call: TRBV7-9
d_call: TRBD1
cdr3_length: 16
cdr3_nt: TGTGCCAGCAGCTTGGGACAGGGGTCCTATAATTCACCCCTCCACTTT
cdr3_aa: CASSLGQGSYNSPLHF

j_call: TRBJ1-4
clone_size: -
v_call: TRBV19
d_call: TRBD1
cdr3_length: 15
cdr3_nt: TGTGCCAGTAGTATACAGTCGACAGGGAATGAAAAACTGTTTTTT
cdr3_aa: CASSIQSTGNEKLFF

j_call: TRBJ1-2
clone_size: -
v_call: TRBV7-8
d_call: TRBD1
cdr3_length: 15
cdr3_nt: TGTGCCAGCAGCTTAGGATGGTTGGGACAGGGTGGCTACACCTTC
cdr3_aa: CASSLGWLGQGGYTF

j_call: TRBJ2-1
clone_size: -
v_call: TRBV7-6
d_call: -
cdr3_length: 15
cdr3_nt: TGTGCCAGCAGCTTAACCTTCGACAGCTACAATGAGCAGTTCTTC
cdr3_aa: CASSLTFDSYNEQFF

j_call: TRBJ1-1
clone_size: -
v_call: TRBV2
d_call: -
cdr3_length: 12
cdr3_nt: TGTGCCAGCAGCGGTCCAAACACTGAAGCTTTCTTT
cdr3_aa: CASSGPNTEAFF

j_call: TRBJ2-3
clone_size: -
v_call: TRBV19
d_call: TRBD1
cdr3_length: 15
cdr3_nt: TGTGCCAGTAGTTCAGCAGGGGGAGGCACAGATACGCAGTATTTT
cdr3_aa: CASSSAGGGTDTQYF

j_call: TRBJ1-5
clone_size: -
v_call: TRBV7-8
d_call: -
cdr3_length: 13
cdr3_nt: TGTGCCAGCAGCCCAGGTGCCAATCAGCCCCAGCATTTT
cdr3_aa: CASSPGANQPQHF

j_call: TRBJ1-1
clone_size: -
v_call: TRBV29-1
d_call: -
cdr3_length: 13
cdr3_nt: TGCAGCGGTCGGGACAAATACATGAAGGGAGCTTTCTTT
cdr3_aa: CSGRDKYMKGAFF

j_call: TRBJ1-1
clone_size: -
v_call: TRBV6-2/TRBV6-3
d_call: TRBD1
cdr3_length: 13
cdr3_nt: TGTGCCAGCAGTACCGGACAGGGCACTGAAGCTTTCTTT
cdr3_aa: CASSTGQGTEAFF

j_call: TRBJ1-5
clone_size: -
v_call: TRBV4-1
d_call: -
cdr3_length: 16
cdr3_nt: TGCGCCAGCAGCCAAGATGGCCAGGGCCGAAATCAGCCCCAGCATTTT
cdr3_aa: CASSQDGQGRNQPQHF

j_call: TRBJ2-1
clone_size: -
v_call: TRBV18
d_call: TRBD2
cdr3_length: 17
cdr3_nt: TGTGCCAGCTCACCGACTAGCGGGGGGCCCCTTTACAATGAGCAGTTCTTC
cdr3_aa: CASSPTSGGPLYNEQFF

j_call: TRBJ2-1
clone_size: -
v_call: TRBV7-3
d_call: TRBD1
cdr3_length: 16
cdr3_nt: TGTGCCAGCAGCTTAAAGGCAGGGGGCGTTTACAATGAGCAGTTCTTC
cdr3_aa: CASSLKAGGVYNEQFF

j_call: TRBJ1-1
clone_size: -
v_call: TRBV10-3
d_call: TRBD1
cdr3_length: 14
cdr3_nt: TGTGCCATCAGTGGCGGGACAGGGGTCACTGAAGCTTTCTTT
cdr3_aa: CAISGGTGVTEAFF

j_call: TRBJ1-2
clone_size: -
v_call: TRBV4-1
d_call: TRBD1
cdr3_length: 16
cdr3_nt: TGCGCCAGCAGCCAAGGGACAGGACCTGCTCGGGAGGGCTACACCTTC
cdr3_aa: CASSQGTGPAREGYTF

j_call: TRBJ1-4
clone_size: -
v_call: TRBV25-1
d_call: -
cdr3_length: 14
cdr3_nt: TGTGCCAGCACCCCCTTCGGAACTAATGAAAAACTGTTTTTT
cdr3_aa: CASTPFGTNEKLFF

j_call: TRBJ2-1
clone_size: -
v_call: TRBV4-2
d_call: -
cdr3_length: 16
cdr3_nt: TGTGCCAGCAGCCAAGGTAGTCGGGGCTCCTACAATGAGCAGTTCTTC
cdr3_aa: CASSQGSRGSYNEQFF

j_call: TRBJ1-2
clone_size: -
v_call: TRBV19
d_call: TRBD1
cdr3_length: 13
cdr3_nt: TGTGCCAGTACAGGGGGCGCTTTTTATGGCTACACCTTC
cdr3_aa: CASTGGAFYGYTF

j_call: TRBJ1-1
clone_size: once
v_call: TRBV20-1
d_call: -
cdr3_length: 15
cdr3_nt: TGCAGTGCTAGTTTGCCAGGGCTGAGGAACACTGAAGCTTTCTTT
cdr3_aa: CSASLPGLRNTEAFF

j_call: TRBJ2-7
clone_size: -
v_call: TRBV3-1/TRBV3-2
d_call: TRBD1
cdr3_length: 15
cdr3_nt: TGTGCCAGCAGCCAAACTTGGACAGGGTCCTACGAGCAGTACTTC
cdr3_aa: CASSQTWTGSYEQYF

j_call: TRBJ1-4
clone_size: -
v_call: TRBV2
d_call: TRBD1
cdr3_length: 15
cdr3_nt: TGTGCCAGCAGCCAAGGACAGGGGATCGGTGAAAAACTGTTTTTT
cdr3_aa: CASSQGQGIGEKLFF

j_call: TRBJ1-1
clone_size: -
v_call: TRBV29-1
d_call: -
cdr3_length: 17
cdr3_nt: TGCAGCGTTGCGAACCTACCCGCTCAGGGTTTGAACACTGAAGCTTTCTTT
cdr3_aa: CSVANLPAQGLNTEAFF

j_call: TRBJ1-2
clone_size: few
v_call: TRBV5-4
d_call: -
cdr3_length: 16
cdr3_nt: TGTGCCAGCAGCTTACCCACTAGGAGCGGCCCCGGGGGCTACACCTTC
cdr3_aa: CASSLPTRSGPGGYTF

j_call: TRBJ1-4
clone_size: -
v_call: TRBV7-8
d_call: TRBD1
cdr3_length: 20
cdr3_nt: TGTGCCAGCAGCCAAACACGGACAGGGATGTTCTTGGCAACTAATGAAAAACTGTTTTTT
cdr3_aa: CASSQTRTGMFLATNEKLFF

j_call: TRBJ1-2
clone_size: -
v_call: TRBV30
d_call: -
cdr3_length: 11
cdr3_nt: TGTGCCTGGAGTGTCTCCAGTGGCTACACCTTC
cdr3_aa: CAWSVSSGYTF

j_call: TRBJ2-7
clone_size: -
v_call: TRBV19
d_call: TRBD1
cdr3_length: 14
cdr3_nt: TGTGCCAGTAGTATACAGGGGGTGACCTACGAGCAGTACTTC
cdr3_aa: CASSIQGVTYEQYF

j_call: TRBJ2-2
clone_size: -
v_call: TRBV5-1
d_call: -
cdr3_length: 14
cdr3_nt: TGCGCCAGCAGCTTGGGACTGAGCGACGGGGAGCTGTTTTTT
cdr3_aa: CASSLGLSDGELFF

j_call: TRBJ1-1
clone_size: -
v_call: TRBV27
d_call: -
cdr3_length: 13
cdr3_nt: TGTGCCAGCAGTCCGATGCAGGGGAGTACGGCTTTCTTT
cdr3_aa: CASSPMQGSTAFF